A selection of T cell receptor beta chains follows, all from one sample in a study of blood T cells in healthy people across ages. TCRdb re-derived calls from the 5' RACE reads in MiXCR, one entry per CDR3 protein. The sample yields around 520,000 distinct CDR3 sequences, about 27% seen once. The same data also went into a second study, on T cells of mothers and their children.

Sequenced: blood. The receptors stem from a boy aged 2 to 9 in good health. Each CDR3 is given with its conserved first and last residue. A D gene is named only where the DNA matches it firmly. Size tells how often a clone was seen (once, few, many) or the class of an expanded clone, and some rows leave it out.

clone_size	v_call	cdr3_length	j_call	d_call	cdr3_aa	cdr3_nt
-	TRBV7-2	15	TRBJ2-7	-	CASSLGRGTTYEQYF	TGTGCCAGCAGCTTAGGACGCGGGACCACCTACGAGCAGTACTTC
-	TRBV28	15	TRBJ2-1	TRBD2	CASEKGLAGVNEQFF	TGTGCCAGCGAGAAGGGGCTAGCGGGAGTAAATGAGCAGTTCTTC
few	TRBV29-1	13	TRBJ1-5	-	CSVEGGGFQPQHF	TGCAGCGTTGAAGGGGGGGGGTTTCAGCCCCAGCATTTT
-	TRBV14	15	TRBJ2-1	TRBD2	CASSQEVAGFDEQFF	TGTGCCAGCAGCCAAGAGGTAGCGGGATTCGATGAGCAGTTCTTC
-	TRBV4-3	15	TRBJ1-2	-	CASSQVYRENYGYTF	TGCGCCAGCAGCCAAGTGTACAGAGAGAACTATGGCTACACCTTC
few	TRBV6-5	15	TRBJ2-5	TRBD2	CASSTVGGAVETQYF	TGTGCCAGCAGTACCGTCGGGGGGGCGGTGGAGACCCAGTACTTC
few	TRBV7-3	15	TRBJ2-1	TRBD2	CASSFRGLANNEQFF	TGTGCCAGCAGCTTTCGAGGACTAGCAAACAATGAGCAGTTCTTC
-	TRBV29-1	18	TRBJ2-3	TRBD2	CSVELAGAPSYSTDTQYF	TGCAGCGTTGAACTAGCGGGAGCCCCAAGCTATAGCACAGATACGCAGTATTTT
few	TRBV6-6	12	TRBJ1-2	TRBD1	CASRPGGHGYTF	TGTGCCAGCAGGCCAGGGGGCCATGGCTACACCTTC
few	TRBV29-1	12	TRBJ1-3	-	CSVEEVGNTIYF	TGCAGCGTTGAGGAGGTGGGAAACACCATATATTTT
few	TRBV12-5	12	TRBJ2-5	-	CASGFDKQTQYF	TGTGCTAGTGGTTTCGATAAGCAGACCCAGTACTTC
-	TRBV20-1	17	TRBJ1-2	TRBD1	CSASNPGQLRDFYGYTF	TGCAGTGCTAGTAACCCGGGACAGTTAAGGGATTTCTATGGCTACACCTTC
once	TRBV29-1	12	TRBJ1-3	TRBD1	CSVRTGGNTIYF	TGCAGCGTCCGGACAGGCGGAAACACCATATATTTT
few	TRBV12-3/TRBV12-4	15	TRBJ2-3	-	CASSLGRAGTDTQYF	TGTGCCAGCAGTTTAGGCAGAGCGGGCACAGATACGCAGTATTTT
few	TRBV25-1	16	TRBJ1-4	-	CASSVRTPATNEKLFF	TGTGCCAGCAGTGTCAGGACACCGGCAACTAATGAAAAACTGTTTTTT
-	TRBV12-3/TRBV12-4	13	TRBJ2-7	-	CASSAPGSYEQYF	TGTGCCAGCAGCGCCCCGGGCTCCTACGAGCAGTACTTC
-	TRBV10-3	16	TRBJ1-2	TRBD1	CAISERGTGKDYGYTF	TGTGCCATCAGTGAGAGGGGGACAGGGAAGGACTATGGCTACACCTTC
few	TRBV27	16	TRBJ2-7	-	CASSPSLGSRAYEQYF	TGTGCCAGCAGTCCTTCCCTCGGGAGTAGGGCCTACGAGCAGTACTTC
few	TRBV7-9	14	TRBJ2-5	TRBD1	CASSGGQGLETQYF	TGTGCCAGCAGCGGCGGACAGGGTCTAGAGACCCAGTACTTC
-	TRBV7-9	18	TRBJ2-1	TRBD2	CASSLARLAGGTYNEQFF	TGTGCCAGCAGCTTAGCGCGGCTAGCGGGAGGGACCTACAATGAGCAGTTCTTC
-	TRBV2	16	TRBJ1-5	-	CASRGERVQTGQPQHF	TGTGCCAGCAGGGGGGAGCGGGTCCAAACGGGACAGCCCCAGCATTTT
-	TRBV3-1	15	TRBJ1-2	-	CASSQEAASTYGYTF	TGTGCCAGCAGCCAAGAAGCGGCGTCAACCTATGGCTACACCTTC
-	TRBV3-1	13	TRBJ2-7	-	CASSQATSYEQYF	TGTGCCAGCAGCCAAGCTACTAGTTACGAGCAGTACTTC
many	TRBV20-1	15	TRBJ2-5	-	CSAREALGGAETQYF	TGCAGTGCTAGAGAAGCTCTGGGGGGGGCGGAGACCCAGTACTTC
-	TRBV27	16	TRBJ1-4	TRBD1	CASRTRGQGTNEKLFF	TGTGCCAGCAGGACCCGGGGACAGGGGACTAATGAAAAACTGTTTTTT
few	TRBV6-2/TRBV6-3	12	TRBJ2-7	-	CASSRIGYEQYF	TGTGCCAGCAGCCGTATTGGCTACGAGCAGTACTTC
-	TRBV9	14	TRBJ2-3	-	CASSVGGGPDTQYF	TGTGCCAGCAGCGTAGGAGGCGGGCCAGATACGCAGTATTTT
-	TRBV10-3	15	TRBJ1-4	-	CAISESAGRGEKLFF	TGTGCCATCAGTGAGTCGGCGGGGCGTGGGGAAAAACTGTTTTTT
-	TRBV25-1	15	TRBJ1-1	TRBD1	CASSEIGTGNTEAFF	TGTGCCAGCAGTGAGATTGGGACAGGGAACACTGAAGCTTTCTTT
few	TRBV14	12	TRBJ1-2	-	CASSAGRYGYTF	TGTGCCAGCAGCGCAGGTCGGTATGGCTACACCTTC
few	TRBV27	14	TRBJ2-7	-	CASSLSNRGYEQYF	TGTGCCAGCAGTTTATCGAATCGTGGGTACGAGCAGTACTTC
few	TRBV27	14	TRBJ1-1	TRBD1	CASSSRDRGLQAFF	TGTGCCAGCAGTTCAAGAGACAGGGGCTTGCAGGCTTTCTTT
many	TRBV4-3	14	TRBJ2-4	-	CASSQDQGQNIQYF	TGCGCCAGCAGCCAAGACCAGGGCCAAAACATTCAGTACTTC
few	TRBV29-1	12	TRBJ2-6	-	CSVASGANVLTF	TGCAGCGTCGCCTCTGGGGCCAACGTCCTGACTTTC
-	TRBV7-8	17	TRBJ2-6	-	CASSLVWLPAGANVLTF	TGTGCCAGCAGCTTAGTATGGTTACCAGCTGGGGCCAACGTCCTGACTTTC
few	TRBV3-1	16	TRBJ2-1	TRBD2	CASSQDRSGRDNEQFF	TGTGCCAGCAGCCAAGATCGGAGCGGGAGGGACAATGAGCAGTTCTTC
-	TRBV7-2	15	TRBJ2-2	-	CASSPRRPNTGELFF	TGTGCCAGCAGCCCCCGCCGACCGAACACCGGGGAGCTGTTTTTT
-	TRBV14	17	TRBJ2-1	-	CASSPFERLTRYNEQFF	TGTGCCAGCAGCCCTTTTGAGCGACTCACGAGGTACAATGAGCAGTTCTTC
-	TRBV25-1	15	TRBJ2-7	TRBD1	CASSESGTGSYEQYF	TGTGCCAGCAGTGAATCCGGGACAGGGTCCTACGAGCAGTACTTC
-	TRBV28	17	TRBJ2-1	-	CASRRRGLSQGYNEQFF	TGTGCCAGCAGGAGGAGGGGGCTTAGTCAGGGCTACAATGAGCAGTTCTTC
-	TRBV7-2	11	TRBJ2-7	-	CASSATDFKYF	TGTGCCAGCAGCGCGACAGACTTCAAGTACTTC
few	TRBV20-1	12	TRBJ1-1	-	CSARMVFTEAFF	TGCAGTGCTAGAATGGTGTTTACTGAAGCTTTCTTT
-	TRBV19	13	TRBJ2-1	TRBD1	CATSGTGDLEQFF	TGTGCCACCTCCGGGACAGGGGATCTTGAGCAGTTCTTC
few	TRBV24-1	17	TRBJ2-3	TRBD2	CATSDRTSGRETDTQYF	TGTGCCACCAGTGACCGGACTAGCGGGAGGGAGACAGATACGCAGTATTTT
few	TRBV7-2	14	TRBJ2-5	-	CASSPRSGQETQYF	TGTGCCAGCAGTCCACGATCAGGACAAGAGACCCAGTACTTC
few	TRBV7-6	17	TRBJ2-5	TRBD2	CASSLEGGLAGSETQYF	TGTGCCAGCAGCTTAGAGGGCGGACTAGCGGGAAGTGAGACCCAGTACTTC
few	TRBV20-1	15	TRBJ2-6	-	CSARDPGPGANVLTF	TGCAGTGCTAGAGATCCAGGGCCTGGGGCCAACGTCCTGACTTTC
-	TRBV25-1	13	TRBJ2-7	TRBD2	CASSDLLAGEQYF	TGTGCCAGCAGTGACCTCTTAGCGGGAGAGCAGTACTTC
few	TRBV2	14	TRBJ2-3	TRBD2	CASVRTSVTDTQYF	TGTGCCAGCGTCCGGACTAGCGTAACAGATACGCAGTATTTT
-	TRBV3-1	16	TRBJ2-2	-	CASSQAWWANTGELFF	TGTGCCAGCAGCCAAGCCTGGTGGGCGAACACCGGGGAGCTGTTTTTT
once	TRBV5-1	16	TRBJ2-3	TRBD2	CASSDNPGLGTDTQYF	TGCGCCAGCAGCGACAATCCGGGACTAGGCACAGATACGCAGTATTTT
-	TRBV4-2	15	TRBJ1-1	-	CASSQAPGIGTEAFF	TGTGCCAGCAGCCAAGCTCCAGGGATAGGTACTGAAGCTTTCTTT
few	TRBV20-1	13	TRBJ2-3	TRBD2	CSAKRGSTDTQYF	TGCAGTGCCAAGCGGGGGAGCACAGATACGCAGTATTTT
-	TRBV7-8	17	TRBJ2-1	-	CASSLALAGLAYNEQFF	TGTGCCAGCAGCTTAGCGCTGGCGGGCCTCGCCTACAATGAGCAGTTCTTC
once	TRBV6-6	15	TRBJ2-3	-	CASNPGTTATDTQYF	TGTGCCAGCAACCCGGGGACCACAGCGACAGATACGCAGTATTTT
few	TRBV6-1	14	TRBJ1-1	-	CASSEIGSNAEAFF	TGTGCCAGCAGTGAAATTGGCAGTAACGCTGAAGCTTTCTTT
-	TRBV2	14	TRBJ1-1	-	CASSEQAMNTEAFF	TGTGCCAGCAGTGAACAGGCGATGAACACTGAAGCTTTCTTT
-	TRBV12-3/TRBV12-4	13	TRBJ2-5	-	CASSLVSREAQYF	TGTGCCAGCAGTTTAGTTTCTAGAGAGGCCCAGTACTTC
many	TRBV12-3/TRBV12-4	13	TRBJ1-2	-	CASSFGRGYGYTF	TGTGCCAGCAGTTTCGGCAGGGGCTATGGCTACACCTTC
few	TRBV7-9	16	TRBJ1-4	TRBD1	CASSPPGQAASEKLFF	TGTGCCAGCAGCCCTCCGGGACAGGCGGCGAGTGAAAAACTGTTTTTT